The rows below give T cell receptor beta chains drawn from one sample of a study of vaccination and CD4 T cells after COVID-19. These TCRs are of unknown antigen specificity. TCRdb reprocessed the PCR reads with MiXCR, giving one entry per CDR3 protein. The table has 12,000 or so distinct CDR3 sequences, about 40% seen once. What was sequenced was CD4+ T cells from blood, cultured in vitro. These TCRs come from a human donor in good health. Each CDR3 is given with its conserved first and last residue. Each record gives: clone size, J gene, V gene, D gene, CDR3 DNA, CDR3 protein. A D gene is named only where the DNA matches it firmly. Size tells how often a clone was seen (once, few, many) or the class of an expanded clone, and some rows leave it out.

clone size: -; J gene: TRBJ2-7; V gene: TRBV6-1; D gene: TRBD2; CDR3 DNA: TGTGCCAGCAGTGATAGACTAGCGGGAGGGCATCTCTACGAGCAGTACTTC; CDR3 protein: CASSDRLAGGHLYEQYF
clone size: medium-sized; J gene: TRBJ1-2; V gene: TRBV20-1; D gene: -; CDR3 DNA: TGCAGTGCTAGAGTAGGGACGGGAGGCTACACCTTC; CDR3 protein: CSARVGTGGYTF
clone size: -; J gene: TRBJ2-6; V gene: TRBV6-5; D gene: -; CDR3 DNA: TGTGCCAGCAGTTGGACAACCGGTAGCAGTGGGGCCAACGTCCTGACTTTC; CDR3 protein: CASSWTTGSSGANVLTF
clone size: few; J gene: TRBJ2-7; V gene: TRBV20-1; D gene: TRBD2; CDR3 DNA: TGCAGTGCTAGCCGGCTAGCGGGATCTAATTCCCTCGAGCAGTACTTC; CDR3 protein: CSASRLAGSNSLEQYF
clone size: -; J gene: TRBJ2-1; V gene: TRBV7-6; D gene: -; CDR3 DNA: TGTGCCAGCAGCCCACGCCCAGACGACTACAATGAGCAGTTCTTC; CDR3 protein: CASSPRPDDYNEQFF
clone size: few; J gene: TRBJ1-6; V gene: TRBV6-5; D gene: -; CDR3 DNA: TGTGCCAGCAGTTACTCGATACCAGGAAATTCACCCCTCCACTTT; CDR3 protein: CASSYSIPGNSPLHF
clone size: -; J gene: TRBJ2-7; V gene: TRBV18; D gene: -; CDR3 DNA: TGTGCCAGCTCACCACCGTTTAGGTTCTACGAGCAGTACTTC; CDR3 protein: CASSPPFRFYEQYF
clone size: -; J gene: TRBJ1-1; V gene: TRBV7-9; D gene: -; CDR3 DNA: TGTGCCAGCAGCTCCCCGGGGGCGGCGACCGAAGCTTTCTTT; CDR3 protein: CASSSPGAATEAFF
clone size: few; J gene: TRBJ2-1; V gene: TRBV6-2/TRBV6-3; D gene: -; CDR3 DNA: TGTGCCAGCAGTTACGAACCTCAGAATGAGCAGTTCTTC; CDR3 protein: CASSYEPQNEQFF
clone size: -; J gene: TRBJ1-1; V gene: TRBV18; D gene: -; CDR3 DNA: TGTGCCAGCTCATCGTCCAGGAGGGAGGCCACTGAAGCTTTCTTT; CDR3 protein: CASSSSRREATEAFF
clone size: medium-sized; J gene: TRBJ1-5; V gene: TRBV27; D gene: -; CDR3 DNA: TGTGCCACTTCGACAGGAGCCCCCTATAGCAATCAGCCCCAGCATTTT; CDR3 protein: CATSTGAPYSNQPQHF
clone size: few; J gene: TRBJ2-2; V gene: TRBV6-1; D gene: -; CDR3 DNA: TGTGCCAGCACCCCTGTGGCTTCGATGATTGGCGGGGAGCTGTTTTTT; CDR3 protein: CASTPVASMIGGELFF